The 8 T cell receptor beta chains below were found in one sample sequenced in a study of T and B cells in COVID-19 patients. Multiplex PCR with BIOMED2 TRB-A/B primer pools amplified TRB rearrangements. TCRdb passed the multiplex PCR reads through MiXCR, listing each CDR3 protein once. The sample shows about 5,800 distinct CDR3 sequences, about 25% of them seen only once. Blood genomic DNA input for TRB amplification was roughly 220-500 ng. Sequenced sample: blood. The receptor source for this set is a human donor with active COVID-19.

This sequence joins TRBV20-1 and TRBJ2-4; TRBD2 aligns across 10 bases. J gave up 5 bases and V 6 bases, and 10 bases lay outside the gene matches. The germline gives CDR1 DFQATT, CDR2 SNEGSKA (reference sequence). The length of the CDR3 is 15 residues. The CDR3 region has the DNA TGCAGTGCAGTGCCAGCGGGAGGGCCCCAAAACATTCAGTACTTC. Protein product: CSAVPAGGPQNIQYF.

By frequency in the sample, this clonotype is medium-sized. The chain is built from TRBV29-1 and TRBJ2-1; weak D call: TRBD2 (6 bases). The CDR3 loop spans 13 amino acids. V lost 6 bases, J lost 6 bases, and 15 bases lay in between. Germline CDR1 SQVTM, CDR2 ANQGSEA. The CDR3 spells CSVSGLKFNEQFF. DNA for the CDR3: TGCAGCGTCTCGGGACTTAAATTCAATGAGCAGTTCTTC.

This clonotype ranks as medium-sized. The chain employs TRBV19 and TRBJ2-3, with a tentative D call TRBD1 (5 bases). Germline CDR1 and CDR2: LNHDA and SQIVND (reference sequence). Trimming pared 5 bases from V and 1 base from J, leaving 7 bases between. The CDR3 extends over 13 amino acids. This CDR3 reads CASSPQGTDTQYF. The CDR3 nucleotides are TGTGCCAGTAGTCCACAGGGCACAGATACGCAGTATTTT.

By share, this clonotype ranks as medium-sized. The rearrangement uses TRBV5-5 and TRBJ1-4; 7 bases align to TRBD1. V lost 7 bases to trimming and J lost 3 bases; unmatched junction nucleotides: 6. CDR3 length equals 14 residues. Germline values: CDR1 SGHKS, CDR2 YYEKEE (reference sequence). CDR3 bases: TGTGCCAGCGGCCGACAGGGCCCTAATGAAAAACTGTTTTTT. Its translation is CASGRQGPNEKLFF.

The table lists this clonotype with many counts. The chain couples TRBV10-3 to TRBJ1-5; possible D gene TRBD1, 5 bases. Trimming left V 0 bases short and J 6 bases short, with 6 bases between. The CDR3 spans 13 residues. Germline V gives CDR1 ENHRY, CDR2 SYGVKD. CDR3 nucleotide sequence: TGTGCCATCAGTGAGTCAGGGGTTCAGCCCCAGCATTTT. Translating it yields CAISESGVQPQHF.

On this clonotype: Sequence at one end of the junction differs from germline and may be a read error. The chain joins TRBV5-4 to TRBJ2-2, with 9 bases identical to TRBD1. Germline V gene data show CDR1 as SGHNT and CDR2 as YYREEE (reference sequence). This CDR3 region has 16 residues. This CDR3 reads CASSQGPGTGTGELFF. In DNA form, the CDR3 reads TGCGCCAGCAGCCAAGGTCCCGGGACAGGGACCGGGGAGCTGTTTTTT.

This clonotype ranks as medium-sized. V usage is TRBV6-5 and J usage is TRBJ2-1, with D maybe TRBD1 (5 bases). Germline-derived CDR1 and CDR2 are MNHEY and SVGAGI. The CDR3 is made up of 13 amino acids. Trimming cost V 3 bases and J 7 bases, with 10 bases left between them. This chain's CDR3 is CASSYARANEQFF. The CDR3 nucleotides read TGTGCCAGCAGTTATGCCAGGGCTAATGAGCAGTTCTTC.

The V gene is TRBV7-2, the J gene TRBJ2-5; weak D call: TRBD2 (6 bases). Germline CDR1 SGHTA, CDR2 FQGNSA. This CDR3 contains 15 residues. The V end was cut by 5 bases, the J end by 5 bases, with 18 bases between. The CDR3 region is CASSQEAGLRETQYF. The CDR3 bases are TGTGCCAGCAGCCAAGAGGCGGGGTTAAGGGAGACCCAGTACTTC.